This TCR beta chain was captured by sequencing in a study of blood T cell repertoires in COVID-19. Across the study: The United States, Italy and Spain were the sources of the acute and convalescent COVID-19 samples.

Here immunoSEQ multiplex PCR was the method, and the copy in TCRdb shows in-frame clones only, minus some. The repertoire holds approximately 290,000 clones, with more than 80% as singletons. Residents of approximately 25 US areas, aged about 18 to 89 years, made up the participants. The sample was PBMCs or T cells enriched from blood (not recorded which). The clonotype was recovered from a woman in her twenties or thirties who had recovered from COVID-19.

CDR3: CASRLKPGQGTDTQYF. The CDR3 nucleotides read TGTGCCAGCAGACTCAAACCGGGACAGGGGACAGATACGCAGTATTTT. This chain uses TRBV28 with TRBJ2-3; 10 positions agree with TRBD1. V lost 6 bases, J lost 3 bases, and 9 bases stayed unmatched. Looked up from germline, CDR1 is MDHEN and CDR2 is SYDVKM. The CDR3 extends over 16 amino acids.